The 17 T cell receptor beta chains listed next were all sequenced from one sample in a study of beta chain features in type 1 diabetes. The whole isolated RNA underwent reverse transcription, so sequencing captured expressed TCRB transcripts. Sequencing was performed with immunoSEQ multiplex PCR; in TCRdb, only in-frame clones are kept and a portion is missing. The sample holds hundreds of thousands of clones; 68% are singletons and the top ten take about 0.05%. The specimen was naive CD4+ T cells from blood. The receptors originated from a man between 25 and 39 years old in good health.

This clone was found a few times. The sample contains more than one DNA sequence encoding this CDR3. The chain recombines TRBV11-2 with TRBJ2-7; D ambiguous. The CDR3 extends over 11 amino acids. The V end lost 6 bases, the J end lost 1 base, and 4 bases lay between the germline ends. From germline, CDR1 is SGHAT and CDR2 FQNNGV. CDR3 DNA sequence: TGTGCCAGCAGTTTTTCCTACGAGCAGTACTTC. Translating gives CASSFSYEQYF.

In its sample, this clone was seen a few times. Other nucleotide sequences in the sample specify the same CDR3. The CDR3 sequence: CAWSGDTEAFF. The CDR3, as DNA: TGTGCCTGGAGTGGCGACACTGAAGCTTTCTTT. The V gene is TRBV30, the J gene TRBJ1-1; D is undetermined. Between the trimmed V and J ends, which lost 1 base and 3 bases, there was a span of 3 bases. The CDR3 is made up of 11 amino acids. Germline CDR1 GTSNPN, CDR2 SVGIG (reference sequence).

The V and J genes are TRBV7-9 and TRBJ2-7, with 10 bases lining up with TRBD1. Looked up from germline, CDR1 is SEHNR and CDR2 is FQNEAQ (reference sequence). The J segment lost 3 bases and the V segment lost 3 bases, leaving 2 bases of the junction unmatched. This CDR3 region has 14 residues. The CDR3 DNA reads TGTGCCAGCAGCTTGGACAGGGGGATCTACGAGCAGTACTTC. It is translated as CASSLDRGIYEQYF.

This rearrangement joins TRBV29-1 to TRBJ2-1, with a weak D call TRBD1 (5 bases). This CDR3 has 12 amino acids. Looked up from germline, CDR1 is SQVTM and CDR2 is ANQGSEA. V dropped 6 bases and J dropped 3 bases, with 9 bases sitting between them. The CDR3 sequence is CSVRTGYNEQFF. The CDR3 DNA reads TGCAGCGTAAGAACAGGCTACAATGAGCAGTTCTTC.

This chain connects TRBV29-1 to TRBJ2-3, with 7 bases lining up with TRBD1. V lost 4 bases, J lost 4 bases, and 11 bases stayed unmatched. The CDR3 sequence is 15 residues long. Germline V CDR1 and CDR2: SQVTM, ANQGSEA. The CDR3 DNA reads TGCAGCGTTGGTGCGGCAGGGGGTTCCCCAGATACGCAGTATTTT. This sequence encodes CSVGAAGGSPDTQYF.

This chain connects TRBV15 to TRBJ2-7, with TRBD2 matching over 8 bases. The trim removed 4 bases at V and 9 bases at J, leaving 17 bases unmatched. The CDR3 consists of 16 residues. Germline CDR1 LNHNV, CDR2 YYDKDF (reference sequence). For the CDR3, the DNA is TGTGCCACCAGCACAAGGACTAGCTCCTTCGAATGGAGGCAGTACTTC. Its protein is CATSTRTSSFEWRQYF.

The gene calls are TRBV28 and TRBJ2-3, with TRBD1 matching 7 bases. CDR1 and CDR2 from the germline V gene are MDHEN and SYDVKM. There are 15 residues in the CDR3. Unmatched junction bases numbered 7, after V lost 4 bases and J lost 3 bases. The CDR3: CASSSPGQRTDTQYF. In DNA form, the CDR3 reads TGTGCCAGCAGTTCACCGGGACAGCGGACAGATACGCAGTATTTT.

With regard to this clone: Other nucleotide sequences from this sample produce the same CDR3. This chain links TRBV20-1 with TRBJ2-5; no clear D gene. V was trimmed by 3 bases and J by 2 bases, leaving 4 bases between them. The CDR3 has 11 amino acids. The germline V gene has CDR1 DFQATT and CDR2 SNEGSKA (reference sequence). The CDR3 loop reads CSASRQETQYF. CDR3 nucleotide sequence: TGCAGTGCTAGTCGGCAAGAGACCCAGTACTTC.

The V and J genes are TRBV9 and TRBJ2-1; no definite D call. The CDR3 extends over 16 amino acids. Germline-derived CDR1 and CDR2 are SGDLS and YYNGEE. Trimming took 0 bases from V and 8 from J, leaving 18 bases between them. The CDR3 is CASSVGISQDVHEQFF. CDR3 nucleotides: TGTGCCAGCAGCGTAGGTATCAGCCAGGACGTGCATGAGCAGTTCTTC.

The chain recombines TRBV29-1 with TRBJ1-1; weak D call: TRBD1 (6 bases). The germline V gene has CDR1 SQVTM and CDR2 ANQGSEA. Trimming stripped 4 bases from V and 5 bases from J, with 8 bases between. This CDR3 is 11 amino acids long. The CDR3 spells CSVAGVTEAFF. The CDR3 DNA reads TGCAGCGTTGCAGGGGTAACTGAAGCTTTCTTT.

CDR3 coding DNA: TGTGCCAGCAGCCGACAGCTATCCTACGAGCAGTACTTC. This gives the protein CASSRQLSYEQYF. The chain is built from TRBV11-2 and TRBJ2-7; D may be TRBD1 (5 bases). V was pared by 5 bases and J by 1 base, with 9 bases between. The CDR3 has 13 residues. The V gene's germline CDR1 is SGHAT and CDR2 FQNNGV.

V gene TRBV28 combines with J gene TRBJ2-7; D remains ambiguous. Trimming pared 10 bases from V and 4 bases from J, leaving 8 bases between. The germline V gene has CDR1 MDHEN and CDR2 SYDVKM. The length of the CDR3 is 10 residues. CDR3: CATRGYEQYF. CDR3 nucleotide sequence: TGTGCCACCCGTGGGTACGAGCAGTACTTC.

V usage is TRBV7-9 and J usage is TRBJ2-7; the match to TRBD1 covers 9 bases. Germline CDR1 reads SEHNR; CDR2 reads FQNEAQ (reference sequence). This CDR3 contains 14 residues. J was trimmed by 6 bases and V by 7 bases; bases with no gene match: 10. For the CDR3, the DNA is TGTGCCAGCACCGATCGGACAGGGGTAGGCGAGCAGTACTTC. It codes for CASTDRTGVGEQYF. The full variable domain, with the rest looked up from reference TRBV7-9 and TRBJ2-7, is DTGVSQNPRHKITKRGQNVTFRCDPISEHNRLYWYRQTLGQGPEFLTYFQNEAQLEKSRLLSDRFSAERPKGSFSTLEIQRTEQGDSAMYLCASTDRTGVGEQYFGPGTRLTVT.

V and J are TRBV19 and TRBJ1-1; possibly TRBD1 for D (6 bases). The CDR3 length is 16 residues. V lost 3 bases and J 3 bases, leaving 17 bases between the germline ends. Germline assignment: CDR1 LNHDA and CDR2 SQIVND (reference sequence). CDR3 bases: TGTGCCAGTAGTATCCTCCCGGCAGGGGAGGACACTGAAGCTTTCTTT. This sequence encodes CASSILPAGEDTEAFF.

This chain links TRBV29-1 with TRBJ2-5; 7 nucleotides line up with TRBD1. J lost 0 bases, V lost 6 bases, and 10 bases had no gene match. This CDR3 has 15 residues. Germline V lookup: CDR1 SQVTM, CDR2 ANQGSEA. The CDR3 DNA follows: TGCAGCGTGGCGGCCGGGACAGCCTACCAAGAGACCCAGTACTTC. Protein sequence: CSVAAGTAYQETQYF.

The chain uses TRBV19 and TRBJ2-5; D call uncertain. V gave up 5 bases and J gave up 3 bases, with 13 bases separating them. The CDR3 is 14 amino acids. The germline V gene has CDR1 LNHDA and CDR2 SQIVND (reference sequence). For the CDR3, the DNA is TGTGCCAGTAGTCGTCAATGGATGGAAGAGACCCAGTACTTC. Its translation: CASSRQWMEETQYF.

This clone has a single count. DNA for the CDR3: TGCAGCGTTGACAAAAGCTATGGCTACACCTTC. Encoded protein: CSVDKSYGYTF. The chain links TRBV29-1 to TRBJ1-2, with D hard to call. This CDR3 is 11 amino acids long. Per germline, CDR1 SQVTM and CDR2 ANQGSEA. The ends were cut back, 3 bases at V and 4 bases at J, with 6 bases in the middle.